The sequence of this T cell receptor beta chain was determined in a study of cytomegalovirus exposure and HLA in healthy donors. Notes on the study in general: TCR beta chains numbering some 160 were designated cytomegalovirus-associated. Fewer N-insertions (relative to the roughly 610-donor mean) were reportedly seen in an Asian-associated ancestry cluster in a later analysis.

Primers: 60 Vbeta forward and 13 Jbeta reverse. Libraries were prepared by immunoSEQ multiplex PCR; TCRdb keeps only in-frame clonotypes and omits some of them. The sample contains about 130,000 clones, 75% to 80% of which appear only once. This CDR3 has 17 residues. The junction had 8 bases not matched to a gene; V was cut back by 1 base and J by 1 base. Germline V gene lookup returns CDR1 SGHAT and CDR2 FQDESV (reference sequence). Remarks on this clone: Its antigen is currently unknown.

The chain couples TRBV11-1 to TRBJ2-5; 8 bases match TRBD1. The sequencing sample was made of PBMCs. This clonotype originated in a man aged 25 to 40 in good health and CMV-seronegative. CDR3 DNA sequence: TGTGCCAGCAGCTTAGACGGAACCGGGACAGGCCAAGAGACCCAGTACTTC. This encodes CASSLDGTGTGQETQYF. Using reference TRBV11-1 and TRBJ2-5 for the parts outside the CDR3, the full variable domain is EAEVAQSPRYKITEKSQAVAFWCDPISGHATLYWYRQILGQGPELLVQFQDESVVDDSQLPKDRFSAERLKGVDSTLKIQPAELGDSAMYLCASSLDGTGTGQETQYFGPGTRLLVL.